The 18 T cell receptor beta chains reported below all come from one sample, sequenced in a study of PD-1 blockade in classical Hodgkin lymphoma. TCRdb keeps only in-frame clones here, not all; method: immunoSEQ multiplex PCR. The sample includes some 100,000 clones, around 90% of them seen just once. Every single patient, without exception, relapsed after autologous stem cell transplantation, and brentuximab vedotin exposure varied. Sequencing used peripheral blood mononuclear cells (PBMCs), obtained at baseline. The receptors shown here come from a human donor with classical Hodgkin lymphoma.

The chain uses TRBV5-6 and TRBJ1-2, with D tentatively TRBD1 (6 bases). This CDR3 is 13 amino acids long. V lost 5 bases, J lost 8 bases, and 16 bases lay in between. Germline CDR1 reads SGHDT; CDR2 reads YYEEEE. The DNA of the CDR3 is TGTGCCAGCAGATTGAGGACAGTGGGGGGCTACACCTTC. This translates into CASRLRTVGGYTF.

The rearrangement uses TRBV5-1 and TRBJ1-1; D might be TRBD1 (6 bases). The CDR3 totals 15 residues. Germline V gene data show CDR1 as SGHRS and CDR2 as YFSETQ. The V and J ends lost 2 bases and 2 bases respectively, with 13 bases between them. CDR3 coding DNA: TGCGCCAGCAGCTTCATCGGGGGCAGAAACACTGAAGCTTTCTTT. Amino acid sequence: CASSFIGGRNTEAFF.

This sequence joins TRBV29-1 and TRBJ2-5, with 8 positions matching TRBD2. The V and J ends lost 4 bases and 5 bases, in that order; junction bases with no gene match: 6. Germline assignment: CDR1 SQVTM and CDR2 ANQGSEA. This CDR3 contains 13 residues. Here the CDR3 reads CSVGAGVGETQYF. The CDR3 DNA follows: TGCAGCGTTGGAGCGGGAGTTGGGGAGACCCAGTACTTC.

This chain joins TRBV5-1 and TRBJ1-3, with D unresolved. This CDR3 comprises 16 residues. V lost 0 bases and J 0 bases, leaving 10 bases between the germline ends. From germline, CDR1 is SGHRS and CDR2 YFSETQ. The CDR3 bases are TGCGCCAGCAGCTTGGAGGCAGCGATCTCTGGAAACACCATATATTTT. Its protein is CASSLEAAISGNTIYF.

This chain joins TRBV4-2 and TRBJ2-5; D ambiguous. Between the trimmed V and J ends, which lost 8 bases and 2 bases, there was a span of 3 bases. CDR3 length equals 10 residues. From germline, CDR1 is LGHNA and CDR2 YNFKEQ. The CDR3 DNA follows: TGTGCCAGCGGGCAAGAGACCCAGTACTTC. Its translation: CASGQETQYF.

This clone was counted only a few times. The chain combines TRBV11-2 with TRBJ2-5, with TRBD2 matching 9 bases. Per the germline V gene, CDR1 is SGHAT and CDR2 is FQNNGV. V trimming: 5 bases; J trimming: 6 bases; junction bases outside the gene matches: 10. This CDR3 region has 15 residues. The CDR3 sequence is CASSAASGTGQTQYF. CDR3 DNA: TGTGCCAGCAGCGCGGCTAGCGGGACTGGGCAGACCCAGTACTTC.

This clone has only a few counts. The chain is built from TRBV2 and TRBJ1-2; 9 bases line up with TRBD1. Germline CDR1 SNHLY, CDR2 FYNNEI. J was trimmed by 8 bases and V by 6 bases; bases with no gene match: 13. The CDR3 is 15 residues long. The CDR3 region is CASRRPGQGNWGYTF. DNA of the CDR3: TGTGCCAGCAGGCGACCGGGACAGGGAAATTGGGGCTACACCTTC.

V gene TRBV7-8 combines with J gene TRBJ1-2; no firm D call. V was pared by 1 base and J by 1 base, with 7 bases between. Germline V gene lookup returns CDR1 SGHVS and CDR2 FQNEAQ. The CDR3 extends over 14 amino acids. The CDR3 region has the DNA TGTGCCAGCAGCTTAGGCGCGGTTAACTATGGCTACACCTTC. Translation: CASSLGAVNYGYTF.

This chain joins TRBV9 and TRBJ2-1; TRBD2 matches at 9 bases. Germline V gene data show CDR1 as SGDLS and CDR2 as YYNGEE. The CDR3 loop spans 16 amino acids. The V gene end was trimmed by 2 bases and the J gene end by 3 bases; junction bases not matched to a gene: 6. The CDR3 protein is CASSVPRAGGYNEQFF. CDR3 sequence (DNA): TGTGCCAGCAGCGTCCCAAGAGCGGGAGGCTACAATGAGCAGTTCTTC.

V is TRBV18 and J is TRBJ2-7; D may be TRBD1 or TRBD2 (5 bases each). The CDR3 length is 15 residues. V was clipped by 0 bases and J by 3 bases, with 12 bases between them. The V gene's germline CDR1 is KGHSH and CDR2 LQKENI. The CDR3 nucleotides read TGTGCCAGCTCACCACCGACCGGGGCGGTCTACGAGCAGTACTTC. Residues: CASSPPTGAVYEQYF.

The genes are TRBV5-1 and TRBJ2-5; a weak D match, TRBD1 (7 bases). The V and J ends lost 0 bases and 1 base respectively, with 13 bases between them. This CDR3 spans 16 amino acids. The germline V gene has CDR1 SGHRS and CDR2 YFSETQ. CDR3 loop: CASSLGGDRAQETQYF. In nucleotides, the CDR3 is TGCGCCAGCAGCTTGGGCGGGGACAGAGCCCAAGAGACCCAGTACTTC.

The chain employs TRBV11-2 and TRBJ1-1; TRBD1 might be the D (6 bases). The CDR3 runs 17 residues. V lost 3 bases to trimming and J lost 0 bases, with 17 bases between them. Germline CDR1 is SGHAT and CDR2 is FQNNGV. In DNA, the CDR3 is TGTGCCAGCAGCTTGGTTGTAACCGGGACACTGAACACTGAAGCTTTCTTT. It is translated as CASSLVVTGTLNTEAFF. Supplemented by reference TRBV11-2 and TRBJ1-1, the full variable domain reads EAGVAQSPRYKIIEKRQSVAFWCNPISGHATLYWYQQILGQGPKLLIQFQNNGVVDDSQLPKDRFSAERLKGVDSTLKIQPAKLEDSAVYLCASSLVVTGTLNTEAFFGQGTRLTVV.

This chain joins TRBV25-1 and TRBJ1-1, with D perhaps matching TRBD1 (6 bases). Trimming removed 1 base from V and 4 bases from J, with 10 bases in between. Germline V gene data show CDR1 as MGHDK and CDR2 as SYGVNS. This CDR3 region has 14 residues. The CDR3 DNA is TGTGCCAGCAGTGAATGGGGGGCGATCACTGAAGCTTTCTTT. Protein sequence: CASSEWGAITEAFF.

The gene calls are TRBV27 and TRBJ2-7; 8 bases agree with TRBD1. This CDR3 is 13 amino acids long. The germline gives CDR1 MNHEY, CDR2 SMNVEV (reference sequence). With V trimmed by 6 bases and J by 1 base, 2 bases remained unmatched. CDR3 protein: CASRWTGSYEQYF. CDR3 nucleotides: TGTGCCAGCAGATGGACAGGGTCCTACGAGCAGTACTTC.

The rearrangement uses TRBV11-2 and TRBJ2-2; D is undetermined. The CDR3 covers 13 residues. Deletions cut 2 bases from V and 6 bases from J, with 7 bases between. Germline V gene sequence: CDR1 SGHAT, CDR2 FQNNGV. The CDR3 DNA reads TGTGCCAGCAGCTTAAACGTGGCCGGGGAGCTGTTTTTT. The encoded protein is CASSLNVAGELFF.

The CDR3 loop is CASTTRQEVFNQPQHF. CDR3 bases: TGTGCCAGTACAACTCGACAGGAGGTATTCAATCAGCCCCAGCATTTT. This sequence joins TRBV19 and TRBJ1-5; maybe TRBD1 (6 bases). The CDR3 extends over 16 amino acids. V was shortened by 7 bases and J by 3 bases, with 19 bases between the two germline ends. Germline-derived CDR1 and CDR2 are LNHDA and SQIVND (reference sequence).

V and J are TRBV2 and TRBJ1-5; a weak D match, TRBD1 (6 bases). The CDR3 consists of 13 residues. V lost 1 base, J lost 5 bases, and 6 bases lay in between. Germline V gene sequence: CDR1 SNHLY, CDR2 FYNNEI. The CDR3 DNA follows: TGTGCCAGCAGTGAAGGGGGGCATCAGCCCCAGCATTTT. Amino acid sequence: CASSEGGHQPQHF.

This clone was picked up a small number of times. The V gene is TRBV5-1, the J gene TRBJ1-1; TRBD1 agrees at 8 bases. The germline V gene has CDR1 SGHRS and CDR2 YFSETQ. With 1 base clipped from V and 3 bases from J, the junction kept 5 bases outside the gene matches. This CDR3 is built from 15 residues. This CDR3 is CASSLRTGSYTEAFF. The CDR3, as DNA: TGCGCCAGCAGCTTGCGGACAGGGTCATACACTGAAGCTTTCTTT.